This paragraph reports one TCR beta chain. Its matching antigen is unknown. Germline-derived CDR1 and CDR2 are GTSNPN and SVGIG (reference sequence). V lost 4 bases and J lost 6, with 9 bases in between. This CDR3 is 11 amino acids long. Produced via immunoSEQ multiplex PCR; TCRdb's table is partial and in-frame only. The sample records about 130,000 clones, about 89% being singletons. The sample originates from a study of T cell responses to AZD1222 COVID-19 vaccine. Whole-study results and caveats: Unmutated regions of variants are reportedly targeted by nearly half of spike-specific TCRs. Clonal diversity was possibly underestimated, and the donors were mostly white British, with more females.

Specimen: peripheral blood, collected on day 0 of AZD1222 vaccination. The TCR originated in an adult in good health. The rearrangement joins TRBV30 to TRBJ1-1; no clear D. In DNA form, the CDR3 reads TGTGCCTGGAAACTTGGGGCTGAAGCTTTCTTT. It encodes CAWKLGAEAFF.